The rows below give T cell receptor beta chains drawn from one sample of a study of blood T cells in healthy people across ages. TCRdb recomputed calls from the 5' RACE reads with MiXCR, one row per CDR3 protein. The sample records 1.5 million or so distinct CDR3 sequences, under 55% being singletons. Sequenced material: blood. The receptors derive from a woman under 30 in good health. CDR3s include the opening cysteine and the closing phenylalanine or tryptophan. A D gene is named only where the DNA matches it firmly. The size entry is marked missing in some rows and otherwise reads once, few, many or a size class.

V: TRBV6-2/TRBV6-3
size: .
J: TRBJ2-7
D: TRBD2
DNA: TGTGCCAGCAGTTACGCGGGGGACGGCTCCTACGAGCAGTACTTC
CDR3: CASSYAGDGSYEQYF

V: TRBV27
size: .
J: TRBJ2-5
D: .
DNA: TGTGCCAGCAGTTTATACGGGGCGGGAGAGACCCAGTACTTC
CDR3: CASSLYGAGETQYF

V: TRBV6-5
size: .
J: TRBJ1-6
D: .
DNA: TGTGCCAGCAGTTACCGAGCAGGGGTAAATTCACCCCTCCACTTT
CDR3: CASSYRAGVNSPLHF

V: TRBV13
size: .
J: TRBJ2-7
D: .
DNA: TGTGCCACCTCCGTAACGGGGACACACGCCTACGAGCAGTACTTC
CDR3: CATSVTGTHAYEQYF

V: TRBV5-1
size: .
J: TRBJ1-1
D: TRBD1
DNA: TGCGCCAGCAGCTTGGGGGGGACAGGGTGGGCAGGAACTGAAGCTTTCTTT
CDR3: CASSLGGTGWAGTEAFF

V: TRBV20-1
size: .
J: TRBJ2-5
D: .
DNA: TGCAGTGCTACCCGACGGCAGCAAGAGACCCAGTACTTC
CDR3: CSATRRQQETQYF

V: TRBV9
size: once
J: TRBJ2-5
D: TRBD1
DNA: TGTGCCAGCAGCTTTAACAGGGGTGAACAAGAGACCCAGTACTTC
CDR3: CASSFNRGEQETQYF

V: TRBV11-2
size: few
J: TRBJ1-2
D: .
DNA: TGTGCCAGCAGCTCCTACCGGAGTAGAAACTATGGCTACACCTTC
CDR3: CASSSYRSRNYGYTF

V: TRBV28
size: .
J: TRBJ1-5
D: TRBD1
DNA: TGTGCCAGCAGTTTAGGCAACCGGGACAGTTATCAGCCCCAGCATTTT
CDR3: CASSLGNRDSYQPQHF

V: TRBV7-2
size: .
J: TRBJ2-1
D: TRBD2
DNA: TGTGCCAGCAGCTTAGCGCCAACTAGCGGGATGGTCCATGAGCAGTTCTTC
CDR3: CASSLAPTSGMVHEQFF

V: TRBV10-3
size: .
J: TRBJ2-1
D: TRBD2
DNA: TGTGCCATCAGTGAGTCGGCCCAGCGGGGGGCTGACAATGAGCAGTTCTTC
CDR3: CAISESAQRGADNEQFF

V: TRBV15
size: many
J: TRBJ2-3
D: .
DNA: TGTGCCACCAGCCGGGGAGCGAACACAGATACGCAGTATTTT
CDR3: CATSRGANTDTQYF

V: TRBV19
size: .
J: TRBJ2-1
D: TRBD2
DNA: TGTGCCAGTAGTATCCTAGCGGGAGGGTGGAAGCAGTTCTTC
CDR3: CASSILAGGWKQFF

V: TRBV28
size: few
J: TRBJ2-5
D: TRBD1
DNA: TGTGCCAGCAGTTCGGGACAGGGGGCCGGAGAGACCCAGTACTTC
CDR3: CASSSGQGAGETQYF

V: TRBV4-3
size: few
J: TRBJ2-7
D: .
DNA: TGCGCCAGCAGCCCTGGGCGGGGTCGAATCTACGAGCAGTACTTC
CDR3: CASSPGRGRIYEQYF

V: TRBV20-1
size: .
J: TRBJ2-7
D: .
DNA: TGCAGTGCTTTCAACAACAGGGTTTCCTACGAGCAGTACTTC
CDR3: CSAFNNRVSYEQYF

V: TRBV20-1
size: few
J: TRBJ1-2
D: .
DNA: TGCAGTGCTAGTGGTTGGAAAGGCCTCTATGGCTACACCTTC
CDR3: CSASGWKGLYGYTF